Presented here are 14 T cell receptor beta chains from one specimen sequenced in a study of breast tumors, draining lymph nodes, adjacent tissues. From the multiplex PCR reads, TCRdb called clonotypes with MiXCR, one entry per CDR3 protein. The repertoire holds 20,000 to 25,000 distinct CDR3 sequences, with more than 50% as singletons. The specimen sequenced was breast tumor tissue. Source of these receptors: a female donor with breast cancer. Some clones in this sample may be carry-over from other donors' samples.

The table lists this clonotype with many counts. This chain uses TRBV19 with TRBJ1-5; D may be TRBD1 (5 bases). V was trimmed by 3 bases and J by 7 bases, leaving 13 bases between them. CDR1 LNHDA and CDR2 SQIVND come from the germline V gene (reference sequence). This CDR3 contains 14 residues. CDR3 in DNA: TGTGCCAGTAGTATTGAGGGGATTGGACAGCCCCAGCATTTT. Residues: CASSIEGIGQPQHF.

V and J are TRBV5-1 and TRBJ2-7; no clear D gene. This CDR3 has 13 residues. Germline CDR1 reads SGHRS; CDR2 reads YFSETQ. V lost 1 base to trimming and J lost 2 bases, with 7 bases between them. In DNA form, the CDR3 reads TGCGCCAGCAGCTTGAACAGCGCCTACGAGCAGTACTTC. It codes for CASSLNSAYEQYF. Together with reference TRBV5-1 and TRBJ2-7, the CDR3 gives the full variable domain: KAGVTQTPRYLIKTRGQQVTLSCSPISGHRSVSWYQQTPGQGLQFLFEYFSETQRNKGNFPGRFSGRQFSNSRSEMNVSTLELGDSALYLCASSLNSAYEQYFGPGTRLTVT.

The chain carries TRBV7-2 and TRBJ1-5, with TRBD1 identical over 7 bases. This CDR3 contains 13 residues. CDR1 is SGHTA and CDR2 is FQGNSA in the germline V gene. With 6 bases clipped from V and 8 bases from J, the junction kept 7 bases outside the gene matches. The CDR3: CASSPTGFEPQHF. CDR3 sequence (DNA): TGTGCCAGCAGTCCGACAGGGTTTGAGCCCCAGCATTTT.

This clonotype is deemed medium-sized. CDR3 coding DNA: TGCAGTGCTAGGACAGGGGAGGGCTATGGCTACACCTTC. Protein sequence: CSARTGEGYGYTF. This chain uses TRBV20-1 with TRBJ1-2; 8 bases fit TRBD1. The germline CDR1 and CDR2 sequences are DFQATT and SNEGSKA (reference sequence). This CDR3 region has 13 residues. The V gene end was trimmed by 3 bases and the J gene end by 4 bases; junction bases not matched to a gene: 4.

The chain recombines TRBV6-6 with TRBJ1-6; D ambiguous. Germline V gene lookup returns CDR1 MNHNY and CDR2 SVGAGI (reference sequence). V lost 2 bases to trimming and J lost 10 bases, with 9 bases between them. The CDR3 contains 13 residues. CDR3 loop: CASSYRVPSPLHF. DNA of the CDR3: TGTGCCAGCAGTTACCGGGTTCCCTCACCCCTCCACTTT.

Many counts were recorded for this clonotype. This sequence joins TRBV30 and TRBJ2-3; 7 bases are shared with TRBD2. CDR3 length: 15 amino acids. The V gene's germline CDR1 is GTSNPN and CDR2 SVGIG (reference sequence). Trimming removed 0 bases from V and 0 bases from J; junction bases left unmatched: 3. The CDR3 nucleotides are TGTGCCTGGAGTGTTGGGGGAGGGAGCACAGATACGCAGTATTTT. Translating it yields CAWSVGGGSTDTQYF.

This clonotype was seen at least ten times. A read error is possible here, since a much larger clone lies one base away. The chain joins TRBV6-6 to TRBJ2-7; TRBD2 is a possible D gene (6 bases). Germline V gene lookup returns CDR1 MNHNY and CDR2 SVGAGI (reference sequence). The CDR3 length is 15 residues. The CDR3, as DNA: TGTGCCAGCAGTACCCGACAGAATACGGGGGACGAGCAGTGCTTC. This codes for CASSTRQNTGDEQCF.

The chain recombines TRBV20-1 with TRBJ2-1; 8 bases map to TRBD2. CDR1 is DFQATT and CDR2 is SNEGSKA in the germline V gene (reference sequence). This CDR3 comprises 14 residues. V shed 3 bases and J 6 bases; nucleotides not matched to a gene: 7. The CDR3 spells CSASYRTSFNEQFF. The CDR3 coding sequence is TGCAGTGCTAGTTATCGGACTAGCTTCAATGAGCAGTTCTTC.

The chain joins TRBV2 to TRBJ1-2; 8 bases agree with TRBD1. Looked up from germline, CDR1 is SNHLY and CDR2 is FYNNEI. The CDR3 extends over 14 amino acids. V dropped 4 bases and J dropped 4; count of bases not matched to a gene: 5. The CDR3 sequence: CASSGGQGTYGYTF. The CDR3 region has the DNA TGTGCCAGCAGTGGAGGACAGGGTACCTATGGCTACACCTTC.

This clonotype counts as medium-sized. The V call is TRBV9, the J call TRBJ2-3; D is ambiguous. Trimming cost V 0 bases and J 5 bases, with 4 bases left between them. CDR3 length: 12 amino acids. Germline V gene sequence: CDR1 SGDLS, CDR2 YYNGEE. The CDR3 nucleotides are TGTGCCAGCAGCGTAGAGATAGATACGCAGTATTTT. Its translation is CASSVEIDTQYF.

The chain combines TRBV29-1 with TRBJ1-3, with 8 bases matching TRBD1. The CDR3 has 13 residues. J was trimmed by 3 bases and V by 6 bases; bases with no gene match: 4. Germline assignment: CDR1 SQVTM and CDR2 ANQGSEA. The CDR3 protein is CSVGDRGGNTIYF. The CDR3 DNA reads as TGCAGCGTGGGAGACAGGGGTGGAAACACCATATATTTT.

The gene calls are TRBV11-2 and TRBJ1-5, with D hard to call. Looked up from germline, CDR1 is SGHAT and CDR2 is FQNNGV. Trimming pared 0 bases from V and 4 bases from J, leaving 7 bases between. CDR3 length equals 14 residues. CDR3 loop: CASSLEGRNQPQHF. The CDR3 DNA reads as TGTGCCAGCAGCTTAGAAGGCAGGAATCAGCCCCAGCATTTT.

V gene TRBV9 combines with J gene TRBJ1-5; D is unclear. Germline values: CDR1 SGDLS, CDR2 YYNGEE. The CDR3 consists of 14 residues. V was cut by 2 bases and J by 0 bases, with 6 bases left in between. The CDR3 DNA follows: TGTGCCAGCAGCGTTGACGATAGCAATCAGCCCCAGCATTTT. Protein: CASSVDDSNQPQHF.

The sample holds many counts of this clonotype. A much more abundant neighbour one base away suggests this may be a read error. The J gene is TRBJ1-5, the V gene TRBV6-6; 9 bases are a match to TRBD1. V lost 5 bases and J lost 1; bases outside the gene matches: 9. CDR1 is MNHNY, CDR2 SVGAGI, per germline (reference sequence). The CDR3 extends over 17 amino acids. The CDR3 DNA reads as TGTGCCAGCAGTCTTCGTACGGACAGGGGAAGCAATCAGCCCCAGCATTTT. This gives the protein CASSLRTDRGSNQPQHF.